This TCR beta chain is from a study of blood T cell repertoires in COVID-19. Study-level information: Both acute and convalescent COVID-19 samples were obtained from the United States, Italy and Spain. In each case, the material was cDNA or gDNA derived from T cells, B-cell-depleted T cells, or PBMCs.

This table comes from immunoSEQ multiplex PCR, and its TCRdb copy is limited to in-frame clones, with some not included. The sample lists under 250,000 clones, approximately 85% occurring once. Adults between about 18 and 95 years of age took part from 24 US areas. Participant-reported clinical history was the basis for cohort assignment. The CDR3 is 13 amino acids. The V gene's germline CDR1 is MNHEY and CDR2 SMNVEV (reference sequence). The ends were cut back, 4 bases at V and 0 bases at J, with 6 bases in the middle. This rearrangement joins TRBV27 to TRBJ1-2; D possibly corresponds to TRBD1 (5 bases). The sequenced sample consisted of PBMCs or T cells enriched from blood (not recorded which). This receptor was obtained from a woman aged 45 to 65 with acute COVID-19. CDR3 DNA: TGTGCCAGCAGTTCGACAGCTAACTATGGCTACACCTTC. It translates to CASSSTANYGYTF.